One and the same sample provided the 19 T cell receptor beta chains below, sequenced in a study of tissue T cells after allogeneic stem cell transplantation. The method was immunoSEQ multiplex PCR; TCRdb's version includes in-frame clones alone and lacks a portion of them. The data show about 21,000 clones, 72% seen once. Sequencing was carried out using spleen. The receptors were sampled from a female BALB/c mouse in good health. Mice of this strain are of MHC haplotype H2-d.

This clone has a handful of counts. The gene names here belong to mouse. The read falls 1 residue short of the CDR3 end, and the missing part is taken from the germline J gene. The gene calls are TRBV2 and TRBJ2-7; 11 bases agree with TRBD2. The ends lost 6 bases at V and 7 bases at J; junction bases unmatched: 11. The CDR3 is 15 residues long. Germline V gene lookup returns CDR1 LGHNA and CDR2 YSYQKL. The CDR3 sequence is CASRPRTGGKGEQYF. The CDR3 bases that were read are TGTGCCAGCAGACCCAGGACTGGGGGGAAAGGGGAACAGTAC.

The sample holds a few counts of this clone. Mouse germline and gene names are used. The CDR3 end lies 1 residue beyond the end of the read and is filled in from the germline J gene. The rearrangement joins TRBV1 to TRBJ2-7, with a weak D call TRBD2 (6 bases). The CDR3 contains 14 residues. Germline CDR1 and CDR2: NSQYPW and LRSPGD (reference sequence). Trimming removed 1 base from V and 3 bases from J, with 10 bases in between. CDR3 loop: CTCSAVTGSYEQYF. Partial CDR3 DNA: TGCACCTGCAGTGCAGTAACTGGGAGCTATGAACAGTAC.

This clone was observed a handful of times. Gene names and germline match the mouse. The sequence runs out 1 residue before the end of the CDR3; the remainder is reconstructed from the germline J gene. The rearrangement uses TRBV29 and TRBJ2-1, with D possibly being TRBD1 (6 bases). The germline V gene has CDR1 MSHET and CDR2 SYDVDS. V was clipped by 2 bases and J by 5 bases, with 7 bases between them. The CDR3 contains 13 residues. The CDR3 spells CASSLPGDAEQFF. The part of the CDR3 DNA that was read is TGTGCTAGCAGTTTACCAGGGGATGCTGAGCAGTTC. Together with reference TRBV29 and TRBJ2-1, the CDR3 gives the full variable domain: DMKVTQMPRYLIKRMGENVLLECGQDMSHETMYWYRQDPGLGLQLIYISYDVDSNSEGDIPKGYRVSRKKREHFSLILDSAKTNQTSVYFCASSLPGDAEQFFGPGTRLTVL.

Worth noting for this clone: All gene names here are mouse names. The missing CDR3 end, 1 residue past where the read stops, is filled in from the germline J gene. The chain recombines TRBV19 with TRBJ1-1; D gene unclear. The V gene's germline CDR1 is FNHDT and CDR2 SITEND (reference sequence). There are 14 residues in the CDR3. The ends were cut back, 2 bases at V and 0 bases at J, with 8 bases in the middle. The DNA read from the CDR3 is TGTGCCAGCAGTATCTCACCAGCAAACACAGAAGTCTTC. This translates into CASSISPANTEVF. The whole CDR3 sequence reads CASSISPANTEVFF.

Turning to this clone: Germline and genes here are mouse. The read finishes 1 residue shy of the CDR3 end, and the germline J gene is used to complete it. The V call is TRBV19, the J call TRBJ2-5; D call uncertain. The germline V gene encodes CDR1 FNHDT and CDR2 SITEND (reference sequence). Trimming removed 0 bases from V and 3 bases from J, with 8 bases in between. This CDR3 spans 14 amino acids. The covered CDR3 bases are TGTGCCAGCAGTATAGCTTCGGGGCAAGACACCCAGTAC. Residues: CASSIASGQDTQY. The entire CDR3 is CASSIASGQDTQYF.

This clone was seen a few times. Mouse names are used for the genes. The read ends 1 residue early relative to the CDR3; the germline J gene fills the gap. The J gene is TRBJ1-4, the V gene TRBV13-1; D is unclear. The CDR3 extends over 12 amino acids. V lost 0 bases and J lost 6, with 3 bases in between. The germline V gene has CDR1 NSHNY and CDR2 SYGAGN. The CDR3 DNA, read in part, is TGTGCCAGCAGTGATGGGGACGAAAGATTATTT. Translation: CASSDGDERLF. The entire CDR3 sequence reads CASSDGDERLFF. Full variable domain (remainder filled in from reference TRBV13-1 and TRBJ1-4): EAAVTQSPRNKVTVTGGNVTLSCRQTNSHNYMYWYRQDTGHGLRLIHYSYGAGNLRIGDVPDGYKATRTTQEDFFLLLELASPSQTSLYFCASSDGDERLFFGHGTKLSVL.

Regarding this clone: Gene names and germline refer to mouse. The read ends 1 residue shy of where the CDR3 ends; the end is completed using the germline J gene. The chain employs TRBV2 and TRBJ1-1, with 8 bases aligning to TRBD1. The CDR3 has 15 residues. Germline V gene data show CDR1 as LGHNA and CDR2 as YSYQKL. V gave up 0 bases and J gave up 1 base; unmatched junction bases: 1. CDR3 DNA, as far as it was read: TGTGCCAGCAGCCAAGAAGGACAGGGAAACACAGAAGTCTTC. Translated: CASSQEGQGNTEVF. The whole CDR3 sequence is CASSQEGQGNTEVFF.

The table lists this clone with a few counts. Mouse germline and gene names are used. The read terminates 1 residue before the CDR3 end, so the remaining end is supplied by the germline J gene. The chain combines TRBV13-3 with TRBJ2-7, with D hard to call. Germline CDR1 and CDR2: NNHDY and SYVADS. CDR3 length: 13 residues. Trimming left V 5 bases short and J 1 base short, with 10 bases between. CDR3 DNA, as far as it was read: TGTGCCAGCAGCCCGACACAATCCTATGAACAGTAC. Encoded protein: CASSPTQSYEQY. The complete CDR3 sequence is CASSPTQSYEQYF.

Notes on this clone: These gene names are mouse names. The read terminates 1 residue before the CDR3 end, so the remaining end is supplied by the germline J gene. This chain joins TRBV20 and TRBJ2-4, with D possibly TRBD1 on 6 matching bases. This CDR3 has 13 residues. V lost 5 bases, J lost 0 bases, and 9 bases lay in between. The V gene's germline CDR1 is GFQATS and CDR2 STVNSAI. This CDR3 reads CGAGGQSQNTLYF. The sequenced CDR3 bases are TGTGGTGCTGGGGGACAAAGTCAAAACACCTTGTAC. Full variable domain (missing parts from reference TRBV20 and TRBJ2-4): GALVYQYPRRTICKSGTSMRMECQAVGFQATSVAWYRQSPQKTFELIALSTVNSAIKYEQNFTQEKFPISHPNLSFSSMTVLNAYLEDRGLYLCGAGGQSQNTLYFGAGTRLSVL.

As for this clone: Mouse gene names apply. The read ends 1 residue early relative to the CDR3; the germline J gene fills the gap. The V call is TRBV2, the J call TRBJ2-4; D is uncertain. Trimming left V 0 bases short and J 3 bases short, with 7 bases between. There are 14 residues in the CDR3. Looked up from germline, CDR1 is LGHNA and CDR2 is YSYQKL. The part of the CDR3 DNA that was read is TGTGCCAGCAGCCAAGATGCAGACCAAAACACCTTGTAC. Protein product: CASSQDADQNTLY. The full CDR3 is CASSQDADQNTLYF.

With regard to this clone: Each gene name is a mouse one. The CDR3 end lies 1 residue beyond the end of the read and is filled in from the germline J gene. The chain recombines TRBV4 with TRBJ2-3; weak D call: TRBD1 (5 bases). The CDR3 is made up of 14 amino acids. V gave up 4 bases and J gave up 0 bases, with 8 bases separating them. Per germline, CDR1 LGHDT and CDR2 YNNKQL (reference sequence). The covered CDR3 bases are TGTGCCAGCAGCTGGACATATAGTGCAGAAACGCTGTAT. Its protein is CASSWTYSAETLY. The CDR3, in full, reads CASSWTYSAETLYF.

This clone was counted once. Mouse gene names apply. Read coverage stops 1 residue before the CDR3 terminus; the germline J gene supplies the remainder. This chain links TRBV29 with TRBJ1-4; no clear D gene. Trimming cost V 2 bases and J 1 base, with 5 bases left between them. There are 14 residues in the CDR3. Germline V gives CDR1 MSHET, CDR2 SYDVDS. Partial CDR3 DNA: TGTGCTAGCAGTTTAAACAATTCCAACGAAAGATTATTT. Its protein product is CASSLNNSNERLF. The CDR3 as a whole reads CASSLNNSNERLFF.

Notes on this clone: Gene names are mouse gene names. The read ends 1 residue early relative to the CDR3; the germline J gene fills the gap. The V gene is TRBV31, the J gene TRBJ1-4, with D possibly being TRBD1 (5 bases). Per germline, CDR1 GKSSPN and CDR2 SITVG. Trimming took off 1 base at V and 3 bases at J, with 15 bases between the two ends. The CDR3 is made up of 16 amino acids. The CDR3: CAWSPPTGLTNERLFF. The CDR3 DNA, read in part, is TGTGCCTGGAGTCCCCCTACAGGACTAACCAACGAAAGATTATTT.

Remarks on this clone: Here the gene names and germline are mouse. The read terminates 1 residue ahead of where the CDR3 ends, so the germline J gene completes it. This rearrangement joins TRBV1 to TRBJ1-4, with unresolved D. CDR1 is NSQYPW and CDR2 is LRSPGD in the germline V gene (reference sequence). V was cut by 1 base and J by 0 bases, with 6 bases left in between. This CDR3 region has 15 residues. The CDR3 reads CTCSAGHISNERLFF. The DNA read from the CDR3 is TGCACCTGCAGTGCAGGACATATTTCCAACGAAAGATTATTT. Using reference TRBV1 and TRBJ1-4 for the parts outside the CDR3, the full variable domain is VTLLEQNPRWRLVPRGQAVNLRCILKNSQYPWMSWYQQDLQKQLQWLFTLRSPGDKEVKSLPGADYLATRVTDTELRLQVANMSQGRTLYCTCSAGHISNERLFFGHGTKLSVL.

Of note for this clone: Gene names follow the mouse nomenclature. The read halts 1 residue ahead of the CDR3 end, with the missing end drawn from the germline J gene. The rearrangement uses TRBV19 and TRBJ2-3; unclear D gene. Germline V lookup: CDR1 FNHDT, CDR2 SITEND (reference sequence). The CDR3 has 14 residues. Trimming removed 2 bases at V and 2 bases at J, with 9 bases between. The CDR3 bases that were read are TGTGCCAGCAGTATTCCCAGAATTGCAGAAACGCTGTAT. Translated, it gives CASSIPRIAETLY. The entire CDR3 protein reads CASSIPRIAETLYF.

As for this clone: All gene names here are mouse names. The read ends 1 residue early relative to the CDR3; the germline J gene fills the gap. The V and J genes are TRBV5 and TRBJ2-5; the match to TRBD1 covers 12 bases. CDR1 and CDR2 from the germline V gene are LGHNA and YNLKQL (reference sequence). The V segment lost 4 bases and the J segment 8 bases; nucleotides outside the gene matches: 4. This CDR3 is built from 14 residues. CDR3 bases read: TGTGCCAGCAGCCCCGGGACAGGGGGCCCCACCCAGTAC. This sequence encodes CASSPGTGGPTQY. The CDR3 as a whole reads CASSPGTGGPTQYF.

This clone was picked up a small number of times. Gene and germline names: mouse. The missing CDR3 end, 1 residue past where the read stops, is filled in from the germline J gene. The chain combines TRBV13-3 with TRBJ2-7; 10 bases line up with TRBD1. Germline V CDR1 and CDR2: NNHDY, SYVADS. This CDR3 region has 15 residues. V was clipped by 2 bases and J by 0 bases; unmatched bases: 2. CDR3 residues: CASSEWTGGSYEQYF. CDR3 DNA, as far as it was read: TGTGCCAGCAGTGAATGGACAGGGGGCTCCTATGAACAGTAC.

On this clone itself: The genes are named according to mouse. The CDR3: CASSQGGGRQDTQYF. CDR3 DNA (partial): TGTGCCAGCAGCCAAGGAGGGGGGAGACAAGACACCCAGTAC. V usage is TRBV5 and J usage is TRBJ2-5; D possibly matches TRBD1 or TRBD2 (6 bases each). Read sequence stops 1 residue before the CDR3 end, and the germline J gene provides the missing end. Trimming removed 1 base from V and 3 bases from J, with 11 bases in between. The germline gives CDR1 LGHNA, CDR2 YNLKQL (reference sequence). This CDR3 has 15 amino acids.

In the case of this clone: Genes and germline are mouse. Partial CDR3 DNA: TGCACCTGCAGTGCAGGACACTATGAACAGTAC. It codes for CTCSAGHYEQY. The full CDR3 sequence reads CTCSAGHYEQYF. The V call is TRBV1, the J call TRBJ2-7; D is unresolved. The read is 1 residue too short to cover the CDR3 end, so that end is filled in from the germline J gene. Germline assignment: CDR1 NSQYPW and CDR2 LRSPGD (reference sequence). The CDR3 contains 12 residues. Trimming took off 1 base at V and 3 bases at J, with 4 bases between the two ends.